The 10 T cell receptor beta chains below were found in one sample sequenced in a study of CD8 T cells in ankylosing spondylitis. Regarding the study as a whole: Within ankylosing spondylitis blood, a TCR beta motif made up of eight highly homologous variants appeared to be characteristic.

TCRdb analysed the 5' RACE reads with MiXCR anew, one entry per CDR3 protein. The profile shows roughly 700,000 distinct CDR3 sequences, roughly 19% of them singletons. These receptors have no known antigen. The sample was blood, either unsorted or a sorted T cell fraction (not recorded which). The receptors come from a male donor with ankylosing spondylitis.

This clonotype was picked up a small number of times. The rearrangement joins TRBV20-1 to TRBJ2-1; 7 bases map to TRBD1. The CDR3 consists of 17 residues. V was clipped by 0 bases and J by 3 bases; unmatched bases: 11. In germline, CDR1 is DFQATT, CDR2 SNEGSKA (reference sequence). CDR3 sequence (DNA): TGCAGTGCTAGAGATTGGCGAGGGGGCCTACTCTACAATGAGCAGTTCTTC. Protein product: CSARDWRGGLLYNEQFF.

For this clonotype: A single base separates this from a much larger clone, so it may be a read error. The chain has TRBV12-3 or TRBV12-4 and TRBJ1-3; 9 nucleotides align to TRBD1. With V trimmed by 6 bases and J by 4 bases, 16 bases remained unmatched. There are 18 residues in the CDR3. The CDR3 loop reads CASSPDRGIREEGNTIYF. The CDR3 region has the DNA TGTGCCAGCAGCCCGGACAGGGGAATCAGAGAAGAGGGAAACACCATATATTTT.

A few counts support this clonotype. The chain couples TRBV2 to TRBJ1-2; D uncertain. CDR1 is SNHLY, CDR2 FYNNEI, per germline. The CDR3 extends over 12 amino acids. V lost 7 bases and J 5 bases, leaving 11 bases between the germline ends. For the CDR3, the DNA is TGTGCCAGCAAGGAATGGAGTTATGGCTACACCTTC. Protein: CASKEWSYGYTF. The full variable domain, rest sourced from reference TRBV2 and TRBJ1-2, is EPEVTQTPSHQVTQMGQEVILRCVPISNHLYFYWYRQILGQKVEFLVSFYNNEISEKSEIFDDQFSVERPDGSNFTLKIRSTKLEDSAMYFCASKEWSYGYTFGSGTRLTVV.

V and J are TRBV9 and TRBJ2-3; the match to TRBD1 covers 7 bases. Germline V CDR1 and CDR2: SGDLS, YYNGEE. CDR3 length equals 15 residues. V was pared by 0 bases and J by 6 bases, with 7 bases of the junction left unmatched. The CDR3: CASSVATGKSDTQYF. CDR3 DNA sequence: TGTGCCAGCAGCGTAGCGACAGGGAAAAGCGATACGCAGTATTTT.

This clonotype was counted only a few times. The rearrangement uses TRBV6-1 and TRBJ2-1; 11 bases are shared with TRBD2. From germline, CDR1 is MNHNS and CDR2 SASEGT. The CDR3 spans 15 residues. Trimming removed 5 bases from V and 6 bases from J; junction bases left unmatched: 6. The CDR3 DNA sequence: TGTGCCAGCAGTCCACTAGCGGGAGCTGGCAATGAGCAGTTCTTC. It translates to CASSPLAGAGNEQFF.

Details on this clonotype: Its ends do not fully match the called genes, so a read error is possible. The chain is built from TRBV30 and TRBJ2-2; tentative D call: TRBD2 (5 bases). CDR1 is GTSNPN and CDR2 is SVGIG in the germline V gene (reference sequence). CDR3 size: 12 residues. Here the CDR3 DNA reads TGTGCCTGGAGTAAGGGCTCCGGGGAGCTATTTTTT. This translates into CAWSKGSGELFF.

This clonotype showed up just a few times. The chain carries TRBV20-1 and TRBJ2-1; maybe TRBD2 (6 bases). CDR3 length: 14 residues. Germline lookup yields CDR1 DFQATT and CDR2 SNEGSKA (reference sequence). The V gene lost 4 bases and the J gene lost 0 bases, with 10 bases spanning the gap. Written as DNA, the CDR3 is TGCAGTGCTACTAAGGACTACTCCTACAATGAGCAGTTCTTC. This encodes CSATKDYSYNEQFF.

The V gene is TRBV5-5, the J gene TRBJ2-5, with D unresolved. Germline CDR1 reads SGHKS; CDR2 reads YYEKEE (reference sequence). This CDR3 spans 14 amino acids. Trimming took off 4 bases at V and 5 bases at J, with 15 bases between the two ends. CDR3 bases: TGTGCCAGCAGCATAAGATACGACCGGGAGACCCAGTACTTC. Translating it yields CASSIRYDRETQYF.

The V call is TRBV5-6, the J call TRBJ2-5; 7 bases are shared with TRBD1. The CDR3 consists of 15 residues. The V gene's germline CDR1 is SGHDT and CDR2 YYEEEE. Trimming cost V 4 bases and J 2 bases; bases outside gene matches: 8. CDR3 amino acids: CASSEYGTVQETQYF. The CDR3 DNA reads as TGTGCCAGCAGCGAATACGGGACAGTACAAGAGACCCAGTACTTC.

The DNA for the CDR3 is TGTGCCAGCAGCGGACAAACAGGACGCACAGATACGCAGTATTTT. It translates to CASSGQTGRTDTQYF. The rearrangement joins TRBV9 to TRBJ2-3; TRBD1 might be the D (5 bases). The V gene's germline CDR1 is SGDLS and CDR2 YYNGEE. This CDR3 contains 15 residues. The V end lost 3 bases, the J end lost 1 base, and 12 bases lay between the germline ends.